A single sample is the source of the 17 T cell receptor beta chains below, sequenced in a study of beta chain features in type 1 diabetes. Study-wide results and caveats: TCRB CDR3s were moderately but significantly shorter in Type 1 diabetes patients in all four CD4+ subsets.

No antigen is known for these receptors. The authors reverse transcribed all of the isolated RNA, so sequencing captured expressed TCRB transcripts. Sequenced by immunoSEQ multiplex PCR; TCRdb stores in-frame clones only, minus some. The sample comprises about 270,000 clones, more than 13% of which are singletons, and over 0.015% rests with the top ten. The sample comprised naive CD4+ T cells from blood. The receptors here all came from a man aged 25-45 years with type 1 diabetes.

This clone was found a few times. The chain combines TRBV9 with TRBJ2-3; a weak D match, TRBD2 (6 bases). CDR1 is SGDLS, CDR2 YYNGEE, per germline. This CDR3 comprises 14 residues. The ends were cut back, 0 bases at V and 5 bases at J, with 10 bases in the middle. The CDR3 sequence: CASSVAGAGDTQYF. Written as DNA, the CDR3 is TGTGCCAGCAGCGTAGCGGGAGCCGGAGATACGCAGTATTTT. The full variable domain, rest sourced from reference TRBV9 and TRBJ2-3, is DSGVTQTPKHLITATGQRVTLRCSPRSGDLSVYWYQQSLDQGLQFLIQYYNGEERAKGNILERFSAQQFPDLHSELNLSSLELGDSALYFCASSVAGAGDTQYFGPGTRLTVL.

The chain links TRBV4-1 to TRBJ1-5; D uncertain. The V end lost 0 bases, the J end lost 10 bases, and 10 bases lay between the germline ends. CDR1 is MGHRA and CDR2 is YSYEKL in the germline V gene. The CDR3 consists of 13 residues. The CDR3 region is CASSQDGIKPQHF. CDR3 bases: TGCGCCAGCAGCCAAGACGGGATCAAACCCCAGCATTTT.

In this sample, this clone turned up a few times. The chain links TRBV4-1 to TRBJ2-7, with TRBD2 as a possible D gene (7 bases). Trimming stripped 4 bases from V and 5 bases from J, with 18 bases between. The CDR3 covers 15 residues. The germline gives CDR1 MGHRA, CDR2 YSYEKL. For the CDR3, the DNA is TGCGCCAGCAGCCCGGGGGGCGTCGGGCGCAACGAGCAGTACTTC. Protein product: CASSPGGVGRNEQYF.

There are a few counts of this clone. The CDR3 DNA reads as TGTGCCAGCAGCATTATACTCGGAGTTGAAAAACTGTTTTTT. This sequence encodes CASSIILGVEKLFF. The chain recombines TRBV21-1 with TRBJ1-4. TRBV21-1 is a pseudogene. The CDR3 consists of 14 residues.

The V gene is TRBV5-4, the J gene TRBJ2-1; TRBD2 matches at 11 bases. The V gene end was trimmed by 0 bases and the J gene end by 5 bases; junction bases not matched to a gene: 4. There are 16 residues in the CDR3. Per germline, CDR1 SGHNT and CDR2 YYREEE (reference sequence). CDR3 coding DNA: TGTGCCAGCAGCTTGGCCGGGACTAGCGGAGACAATGAGCAGTTCTTC. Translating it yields CASSLAGTSGDNEQFF.

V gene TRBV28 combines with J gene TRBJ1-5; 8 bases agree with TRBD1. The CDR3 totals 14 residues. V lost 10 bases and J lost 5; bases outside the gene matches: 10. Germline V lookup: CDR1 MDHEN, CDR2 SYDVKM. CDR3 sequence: CATFHGQGDQPQHF. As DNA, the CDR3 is TGTGCCACCTTTCACGGACAGGGTGATCAGCCCCAGCATTTT.

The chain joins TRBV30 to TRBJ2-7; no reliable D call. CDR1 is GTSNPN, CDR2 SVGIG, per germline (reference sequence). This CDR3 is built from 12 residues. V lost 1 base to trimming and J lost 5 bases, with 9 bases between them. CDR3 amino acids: CAWSGGSHEQYF. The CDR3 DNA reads TGTGCCTGGAGTGGAGGATCTCACGAGCAGTACTTC.

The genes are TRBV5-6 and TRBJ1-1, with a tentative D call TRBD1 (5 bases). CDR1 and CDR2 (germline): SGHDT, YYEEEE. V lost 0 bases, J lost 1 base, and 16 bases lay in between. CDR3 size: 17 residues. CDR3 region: CASSLVGGEVRNTEAFF. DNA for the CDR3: TGTGCCAGCAGCTTGGTCGGAGGGGAGGTAAGGAACACTGAAGCTTTCTTT. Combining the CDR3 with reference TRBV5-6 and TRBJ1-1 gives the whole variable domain DAGVTQSPTHLIKTRGQQVTLRCSPKSGHDTVSWYQQALGQGPQFIFQYYEEEERQRGNFPDRFSGHQFPNYSSELNVNALLLGDSALYLCASSLVGGEVRNTEAFFGQGTRLTVV.

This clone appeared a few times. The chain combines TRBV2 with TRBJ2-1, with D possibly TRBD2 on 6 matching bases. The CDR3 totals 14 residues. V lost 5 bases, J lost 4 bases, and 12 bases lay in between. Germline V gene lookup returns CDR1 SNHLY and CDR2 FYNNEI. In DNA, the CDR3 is TGTGCCAGCAGTCGGGACTTGAAGTACAATGAGCAGTTCTTC. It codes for CASSRDLKYNEQFF.

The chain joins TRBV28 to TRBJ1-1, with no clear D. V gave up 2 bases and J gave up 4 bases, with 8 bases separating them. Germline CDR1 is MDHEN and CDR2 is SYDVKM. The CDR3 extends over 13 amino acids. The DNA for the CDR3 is TGTGCCAGCAGTTTAGGAGGGCTCACTGAAGCTTTCTTT. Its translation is CASSLGGLTEAFF.

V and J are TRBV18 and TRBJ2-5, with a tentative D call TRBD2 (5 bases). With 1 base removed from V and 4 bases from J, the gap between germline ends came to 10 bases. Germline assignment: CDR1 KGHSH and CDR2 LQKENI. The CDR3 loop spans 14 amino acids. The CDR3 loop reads CASSPLREGETQYF. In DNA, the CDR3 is TGTGCCAGCTCACCACTCCGGGAAGGAGAGACCCAGTACTTC.

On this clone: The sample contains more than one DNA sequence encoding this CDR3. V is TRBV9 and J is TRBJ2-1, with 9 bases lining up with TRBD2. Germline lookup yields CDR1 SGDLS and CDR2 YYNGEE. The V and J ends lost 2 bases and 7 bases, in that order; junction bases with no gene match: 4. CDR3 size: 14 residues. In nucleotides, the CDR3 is TGTGCCAGCAGCGTTATTAGCGGGAGTAATGAGCAGTTCTTC. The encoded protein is CASSVISGSNEQFF.

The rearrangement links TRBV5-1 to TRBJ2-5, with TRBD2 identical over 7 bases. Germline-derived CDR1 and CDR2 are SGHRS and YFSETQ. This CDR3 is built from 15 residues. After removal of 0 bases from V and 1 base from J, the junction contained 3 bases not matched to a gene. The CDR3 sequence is CASSLGSGGQETQYF. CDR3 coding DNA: TGCGCCAGCAGCTTGGGATCGGGGGGCCAAGAGACCCAGTACTTC.

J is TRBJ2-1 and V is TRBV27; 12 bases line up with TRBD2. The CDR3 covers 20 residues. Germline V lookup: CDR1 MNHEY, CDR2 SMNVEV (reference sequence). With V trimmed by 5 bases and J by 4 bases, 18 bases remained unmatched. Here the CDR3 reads CASSHPFSASGRARYNEQFF. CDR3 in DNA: TGTGCCAGCAGTCACCCTTTCTCGGCTAGCGGGAGGGCCAGGTACAATGAGCAGTTCTTC.

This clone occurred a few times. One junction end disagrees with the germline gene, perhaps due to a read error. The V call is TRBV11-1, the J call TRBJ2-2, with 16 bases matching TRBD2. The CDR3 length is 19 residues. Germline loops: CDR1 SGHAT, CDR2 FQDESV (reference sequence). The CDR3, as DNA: TGTGCCAGCAGTCGCGTCCCGGGACTAGCGGGAGGGAACGCCGGGGAGCTGTTTTTT. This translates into CASSRVPGLAGGNAGELFF.

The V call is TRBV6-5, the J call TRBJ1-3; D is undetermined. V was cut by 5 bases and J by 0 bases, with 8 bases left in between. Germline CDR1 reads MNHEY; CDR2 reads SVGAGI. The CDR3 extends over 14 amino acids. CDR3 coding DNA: TGTGCCAGCAGTCAACTTAGCTCTGGAAACACCATATATTTT. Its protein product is CASSQLSSGNTIYF.

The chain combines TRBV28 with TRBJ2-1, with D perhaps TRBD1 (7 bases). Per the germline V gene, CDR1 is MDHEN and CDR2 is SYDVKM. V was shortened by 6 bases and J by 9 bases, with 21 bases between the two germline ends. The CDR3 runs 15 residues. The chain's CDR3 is CASSLAGTAVGEQFF. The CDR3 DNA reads TGTGCCAGCAGCCTGGCGGGGACAGCCGTCGGTGAGCAGTTCTTC.